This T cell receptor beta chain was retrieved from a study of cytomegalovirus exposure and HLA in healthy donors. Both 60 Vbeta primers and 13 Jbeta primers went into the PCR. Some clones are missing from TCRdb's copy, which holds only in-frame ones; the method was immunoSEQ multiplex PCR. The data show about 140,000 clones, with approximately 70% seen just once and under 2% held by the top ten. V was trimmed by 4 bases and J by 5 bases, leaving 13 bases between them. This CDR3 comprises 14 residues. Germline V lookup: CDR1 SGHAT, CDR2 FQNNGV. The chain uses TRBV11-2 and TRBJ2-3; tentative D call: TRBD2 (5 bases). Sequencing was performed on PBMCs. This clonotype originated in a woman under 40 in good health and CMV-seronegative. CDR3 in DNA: TGTGCCAGCAGCTCCGTAGCGTGGGGAGATACGCAGTATTTT. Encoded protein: CASSSVAWGDTQYF.